The clone carrying this TCR beta chain has only a few counts. The antigen is undetermined. Per the germline V gene, CDR1 is LNHDA and CDR2 is SQIVND (reference sequence). The length of the CDR3 is 12 residues. V was shortened by 7 bases and J by 6 bases, with 9 bases between the two germline ends. It was with 60 Vbeta and 13 Jbeta primers that the PCR ran. Libraries were prepared by immunoSEQ multiplex PCR; TCRdb keeps only in-frame clonotypes and omits some of them. The data contain 120,000 or so clones, approximately 74% of them seen just once; the ten biggest clones take up roughly 12%. This sample was included in a study of cytomegalovirus exposure and HLA in healthy donors. Study-wide findings and caveats: Despite most TCR sequences being rare, some public TCRs occurred in many donors. Highly shared variants forming one cluster were likely a sequencing artifact. Looking again later, the authors saw that most CMV-associated TCR beta chains seemed HLA-restricted.

The chain uses TRBV19 and TRBJ1-4, with a weak D call TRBD1 (5 bases). The clonotype comes from a woman between 50 and 59 years old in good health and CMV-seropositive. Sequencing was performed on PBMCs. CDR3 in DNA: TGTGCCAGTACCGGGGGGGATGAAAAACTGTTTTTT. Translated: CASTGGDEKLFF.